This T cell receptor (beta chain) was sequenced for a study of blood T cell repertoires in COVID-19. At the level of the study: Samples taken during acute and convalescent COVID-19 were collected in the United States, Italy and Spain.

In the study's own analysis: For nucleated cells, counts were estimated from reference gene primer amplification. Data came from immunoSEQ multiplex PCR; TCRdb stores just in-frame clones and leaves some out. For V, J and clone size, that table is used; D and trimming come from the DNA. This table holds roughly 180,000 clones, less than 90% found once. The germline gives CDR1 SGHKS, CDR2 YYEKEE (reference sequence). The CDR3 is 15 amino acids. V lost 0 bases and J lost 0, with 8 bases in between. Membership in each cohort depended on participant-reported clinical history. The origin of this receptor is a woman aged 45-65 years who had recovered from COVID-19. The chain is built from TRBV5-5 and TRBJ2-3; the D gene is possibly TRBD1 (5 bases). The sample was PBMCs or T cells enriched from blood (not recorded which). The CDR3 DNA follows: TGTGCCAGCAGCTTGGCCAGGGTCAGCACAGATACGCAGTATTTT. Translation: CASSLARVSTDTQYF.